This TCR beta chain was retrieved from a study of T cell clusters in autoimmune cytopenias. The study's findings and limits: TRB repertoire shifts in secondary cytopenia and chronic lymphocytic leukemia mostly reflected lymphoma, not autoimmunity. No cluster-lack signature appeared between secondary cytopenia and chronic lymphocytic leukemia patients, apparently due to lymphoma masking.

Multiplex touch-down PCR amplified TRB using TRB-A and TRB-B pools in one tube. TCRdb re-called the multiplex PCR reads and shows each CDR3 protein once, DNA omitted. The table for this sample gives around 5,500 distinct CDR3 sequences. This clonotype is medium-sized (0.01 to 0.1%) by frequency. As yet, its antigen is unknown. TRB amplification used 250 ng of peripheral blood genomic DNA. A further study also used this sample, focusing on T cell repertoires in aging, cancer and after chemotherapy. That paper notes: Clear clonal overlap appeared across healthy donor samples taken over several months to years. In cancer patients, declining TCR diversity with age involved lost richness and lost evenness.

The sequenced sample was peripheral blood. The receptor was isolated from a human donor in good health.

The CDR3 loop is CASSLGDGNTIYF. The genes are TRBV12-3 or TRBV12-4 and TRBJ1-3; the TRBD1 assignment by TCRdb is unverifiable without DNA. This CDR3 has 13 residues.